This entry describes one T cell receptor (beta chain). The antigen is not known. Grafts had their tissue processed, releasing intraepithelial and lamina propria lymphocytes. The data are from a study of graft-versus-host responses after intestinal transplantation. For the study at large: Each transplant was multivisceral, liver-intestinal, or isolated intestinal.

Only in-frame clones appear in the TCRdb table, and some are missing; sequencing was by immunoSEQ multiplex PCR. The sample contains around 18,000 clones, about 80% of which appear only once. CDR3 length equals 10 residues. Points from the study as a whole: After transplant, early declines in HvG clones were associated with peak levels of circulating GvH clones. Marrow from the recipient contained GvH clones, some of which had appeared first in ileum or blood. Graft-donor T cell macrochimerism coincided with high graft-versus-host to host-versus-graft clonal ratios in allografts.

The V call is TRBV21-1, the J call TRBJ2-2; the table's TRBD2 call for D was not verified on the DNA. TRBV21-1 is reported as a pseudogene. The TCR was taken from a human patient who received an intestinal transplant, so some T cells may come from the graft donor. Here the sequenced sample was ileum tissue, taken 17 days after transplant. The chain's CDR3 is CASSERELFF. In nucleotides, the CDR3 is TGTGCCAGCAGCGAGCGGGAGCTGTTTTTT.